Listed below are T cell receptor beta chains from one sample, sequenced in a study of glioma-infiltrating T cells after dendritic cell vaccination. Sequencing was performed with immunoSEQ multiplex PCR; in TCRdb, only in-frame clones are kept and a portion is missing. Of roughly 88,000 clones listed, around four fifths are singletons. This specimen was blood, taken after dendritic cell vaccination. The receptor source for this set is a human donor with glioblastoma. Each CDR3 is given with its conserved first and last residue. A D gene is named only where the DNA matches it firmly. Some rows have no size entry. The others give once, few or many, or a class for an expanded clone.

NA	TRBV13	TRBJ1-1	NA	TGTGCCAGCAGCTTCCAGGAGGACACTGAAGCTTTCTTT	CASSFQEDTEAFF
NA	TRBV18	TRBJ1-5	NA	TGTGCCAGCTCACCTAGCGGCCTATCGACTGGAAGGCGGCAGCCCCAGCATTTT	CASSPSGLSTGRRQPQHF
NA	TRBV5-1	TRBJ1-1	NA	TGCGCCAGCAGCCCTAGGGGGAGGGACACTGAAGCTTTCTTT	CASSPRGRDTEAFF
NA	TRBV7-9	TRBJ1-2	NA	TGTGCCAGCAGCTCAACAGGGTTCAACTATGGCTACACCTTC	CASSSTGFNYGYTF
NA	TRBV6-6	TRBJ1-2	NA	TGTGCCAGCAGTACGGGAGGAATCGACAGCTATGGCTACACCTTC	CASSTGGIDSYGYTF
NA	TRBV5-4	TRBJ2-2	TRBD1	TGTGCCAGCAGTCTAGGACAGGGGGACACCGGGGAGCTGTTTTTT	CASSLGQGDTGELFF
NA	TRBV7-3	TRBJ2-5	NA	TGTGCCAGCAGCCCTCAGAACCAAGAGACCCAGTACTTC	CASSPQNQETQYF
NA	TRBV7-2	TRBJ1-2	TRBD1	TGTGCCAGCAGCCAAGGACAGGGGATAGGTGGCTACACCTTC	CASSQGQGIGGYTF
NA	TRBV5-1	TRBJ2-1	NA	TGCGCCAGCAGCTTGTTTGGCAGAGGCAATGAGCAGTTCTTC	CASSLFGRGNEQFF
NA	TRBV2	TRBJ2-7	NA	TGTGCCAGCAGAGAAGTTCCCCGGTCGAACTACGAGCAGTACTTC	CASREVPRSNYEQYF
NA	TRBV19	TRBJ2-1	NA	TGTGCCAGTAGTATGAGTCACGCCCCCTACAATGAGCAGTTCTTC	CASSMSHAPYNEQFF
NA	TRBV7-9	TRBJ2-3	TRBD2	TGTGCCAGCAGCCCTACCGTGACTAGCGGGAGCAGGGATACGCAGTATTTT	CASSPTVTSGSRDTQYF
NA	TRBV5-1	TRBJ1-2	NA	TGCGCCAGCAGCTTGACAACAGCTTATGGCTACACCTTC	CASSLTTAYGYTF
NA	TRBV6-5	TRBJ2-5	TRBD1	TGTGCCAGCAGTTACACCCGGGACAGGGCGGGGGAGACCCAGTACTTC	CASSYTRDRAGETQYF
NA	TRBV28	TRBJ2-3	NA	TGTGCCAGCAACGGGCGTGGGGACAAGAATTTT	CASNGRGDKNF
NA	TRBV6-5	TRBJ2-6	NA	TGTGCCAGCAGAAACGGTAACTCTGGGGCCAACGTCCTGACTTTC	CASRNGNSGANVLTF
NA	TRBV5-1	TRBJ1-1	NA	TGCGCCAGCAGCAGTGGCCCGGGCACTGAAGCTTTCTTT	CASSSGPGTEAFF
few	TRBV7-8	TRBJ2-3	TRBD1	TGTGCCAGCAGCTTGGACAGGGAGCCGACAGATACGCAGTATTTT	CASSLDREPTDTQYF
NA	TRBV6-5	TRBJ1-3	NA	TGTGCCAGCAGTTACTCGACAGGCCACTCTGGAAACACCATATATTTT	CASSYSTGHSGNTIYF
NA	TRBV4-2	TRBJ1-1	NA	TGTGCCAGCAGCCAAGCCAGGGGCCAAGGGACTGAAGCTTTCTTT	CASSQARGQGTEAFF
NA	TRBV4-2	TRBJ2-7	NA	TGTGCCAGCAGCCAAGAGGGGGGAGTTGGGTACGAGCAGTATTTC	CASSQEGGVGYEQYF
NA	TRBV29-1	TRBJ1-2	NA	TGCAGCGTTGGTCAGAACTATGGCTACACCTTC	CSVGQNYGYTF
NA	TRBV5-1	TRBJ1-2	NA	TGCGCCAGCAGCTTGGAACAGAGCTATGGCTACACCTTC	CASSLEQSYGYTF
NA	TRBV5-6	TRBJ1-2	TRBD1	TGTGCCAGCAGCTTGGTAACCGGACAGGCCAACTATGGCTACACCTTC	CASSLVTGQANYGYTF
NA	TRBV6-1	TRBJ2-3	NA	TGTGCCAGCAGTGAAGCGGGGGGAGTGGGGCGAGATACGCAGTATTTT	CASSEAGGVGRDTQYF
few	TRBV5-1	TRBJ2-3	NA	TGCGCCAGCAGCGTAAATTCACTAGCCCAGTCAGGTACGCAGTATTTT	CASSVNSLAQSGTQYF
NA	TRBV27	TRBJ1-2	NA	TGTGCCAGGTCCCCGGGGGGGGGTAACTATGGCTACACCTTC	CARSPGGGNYGYTF
NA	TRBV19	TRBJ2-2	TRBD2	TGTGCCAGTAGCCAAAGGGGCCCCTCCCTAGCGGAGAACACCGGGGAGCTGTTTTTT	CASSQRGPSLAENTGELFF
NA	TRBV19	TRBJ2-3	TRBD2	TGTGCCAGTAATAGCGGGGGAGATACGCAGTATTTT	CASNSGGDTQYF
NA	TRBV6-1	TRBJ1-6	NA	TGTGCCAGCAGTGAAGCGACTAAAGGGTCGGTGGCCTATAATTCACCCCTCCACTTT	CASSEATKGSVAYNSPLHF
NA	TRBV5-4	TRBJ2-7	NA	TGTGCCAGCAGCCCCGGGGGGCGCGGATACGAGCAGTACTTC	CASSPGGRGYEQYF
NA	TRBV9	TRBJ1-2	NA	TGTGCCAGCAGCGTAGGCCCAAGCGGGTCGTCTAACTATGGCTACACCTTC	CASSVGPSGSSNYGYTF
NA	TRBV5-6	TRBJ2-5	TRBD2	TGTGCCAGCAGCTTGGTCAGGGAGGGGAGCCAAGAGACCCAGTACTTC	CASSLVREGSQETQYF
NA	TRBV5-6	TRBJ1-5	TRBD1	TGTGCCAGCAGCCGGGACAGGGGGTTGGGTCAGCCCCAGCATTTT	CASSRDRGLGQPQHF
NA	TRBV5-1	TRBJ1-6	NA	TGCGCCAGCAGAACAGACTATAATTCACCCCTCCACTTT	CASRTDYNSPLHF
once	TRBV10-3	TRBJ1-5	NA	TGTGCCATCAGTGCAGGGGCAGGGGAGCCCCAGCATTTT	CAISAGAGEPQHF
NA	TRBV15	TRBJ1-2	NA	TGTGCCACCAGCAGAGAACAGGACAACTATGGCTACACCTTC	CATSREQDNYGYTF
NA	TRBV5-1	TRBJ2-5	NA	TGCGCCAGCAGCTTTGTCGGTAGTAAAGAGACCCAGTACTTC	CASSFVGSKETQYF
NA	TRBV5-1	TRBJ1-1	NA	TGCGCCAGCAGCTTGCCGCGGGGCTCAGTGAACACTGAAGCTTTCTTT	CASSLPRGSVNTEAFF
once	TRBV7-9	TRBJ2-7	TRBD2	TGTGCCAGCAGTCAACCGACTAGCGGGGGCTACGAGCAGTACTTC	CASSQPTSGGYEQYF
NA	TRBV6-4	TRBJ1-1	TRBD1	TGTGCCAGCAGTGACCCGACAGGGAGGGCTTTCTTT	CASSDPTGRAFF
few	TRBV19	TRBJ1-5	NA	TGTGCCAGTAGTATACTACGGGGCAATCAGCCCCAGCATTTT	CASSILRGNQPQHF
NA	TRBV27	TRBJ2-5	TRBD1	TGTGCCAGCAGTTTGGGGACAGGGGGACGGGAGACCCAGTACTTC	CASSLGTGGRETQYF
NA	TRBV6-5	TRBJ1-3	TRBD1	TGTGCCAGCAGTTACGCGGGACAGGCTGGAAACACCATATATTTT	CASSYAGQAGNTIYF
NA	TRBV4-1	TRBJ2-2	TRBD1	TGCGCCAGCAGCCAAGAGGGACAGGGGGCCACCGGGGAGCTGTTTTTT	CASSQEGQGATGELFF
NA	TRBV19	TRBJ1-5	NA	TGTGCCAGTAGTATTCAGGGCGCGGGAAGCAATCAGCCCCAGCATTTT	CASSIQGAGSNQPQHF